A selection of T cell receptor beta chains follows, all from one sample in a study of T cells in Graves' hyperthyroidism and ophthalmopathy. Each CDR3 protein gets one entry after TCRdb re-called the multiplex PCR reads with MiXCR. This table has around 97,000 distinct CDR3 sequences, less than 55% appearing once. The sample was blood. Receptors originate from a man in his forties with Graves' hyperthyroidism. Each CDR3 is given with its conserved first and last residue. D genes are given only for firm matches. Size tells how often a clone was seen (once, few, many) or the class of an expanded clone, and some rows leave it out.

d_gene: TRBD1
abundance: .
j_gene: TRBJ2-7
v_gene: TRBV10-1
CDR3aa: CASSAGTGFGEQYF
CDR3nt: TGCGCCAGCAGTGCCGGGACAGGGTTTGGGGAGCAGTACTTC

d_gene: TRBD1
abundance: many
j_gene: TRBJ1-6
v_gene: TRBV19
CDR3aa: CASAGTATYNSPLHF
CDR3nt: TGTGCCAGCGCCGGGACAGCGACCTATAATTCACCCCTCCACTTT

d_gene: TRBD1
abundance: many
j_gene: TRBJ2-3
v_gene: TRBV9
CDR3aa: CASSVGQGSTDTQYF
CDR3nt: TGTGCCAGCAGCGTAGGACAGGGTAGCACAGATACGCAGTATTTT

d_gene: TRBD2
abundance: many
j_gene: TRBJ2-1
v_gene: TRBV12-3/TRBV12-4
CDR3aa: CASSFGLAGGLPYNEQFF
CDR3nt: TGTGCCAGCAGTTTCGGACTAGCGGGAGGGCTCCCTTACAATGAGCAGTTCTTC

d_gene: .
abundance: many
j_gene: TRBJ2-4
v_gene: TRBV5-1
CDR3aa: CASSKDGQVVGGNIQYF
CDR3nt: TGCGCCAGCAGCAAGGACGGCCAGGTGGTTGGTGGAAACATTCAGTACTTC

d_gene: TRBD1
abundance: .
j_gene: TRBJ1-6
v_gene: TRBV7-9
CDR3aa: CASSRTGTYNSPLHF
CDR3nt: TGTGCCAGCAGCCGGACAGGGACATATAATTCACCCCTCCACTTT

d_gene: .
abundance: .
j_gene: TRBJ2-5
v_gene: TRBV20-1
CDR3aa: CSARYREGGETQYF
CDR3nt: TGCAGTGCTAGGTACAGGGAGGGGGGAGAGACCCAGTACTTC

d_gene: TRBD1
abundance: many
j_gene: TRBJ1-2
v_gene: TRBV5-8
CDR3aa: CASSTQGPTGYGYTF
CDR3nt: TGTGCCAGCAGTACACAGGGGCCGACTGGCTATGGCTACACCTTC

d_gene: .
abundance: many
j_gene: TRBJ1-6
v_gene: TRBV20-1
CDR3aa: CSARGGTSGSLHF
CDR3nt: TGCAGTGCTCGTGGAGGGACCAGTGGGTCCCTCCACTTT

d_gene: .
abundance: many
j_gene: TRBJ2-7
v_gene: TRBV5-6
CDR3aa: CASSSGSLQGRDEQYF
CDR3nt: TGTGCCAGCAGCTCTGGGTCGCTCCAGGGCCGGGACGAGCAGTACTTC

d_gene: .
abundance: many
j_gene: TRBJ1-1
v_gene: TRBV6-6
CDR3aa: CASRSKDAFF
CDR3nt: TGTGCCAGCAGATCGAAAGACGCTTTCTTT

d_gene: .
abundance: .
j_gene: TRBJ1-5
v_gene: TRBV7-2
CDR3aa: CASSPWAGQPQHF
CDR3nt: TGTGCCAGCAGCCCCTGGGCAGGCCAGCCCCAGCATTTT

d_gene: TRBD1
abundance: .
j_gene: TRBJ1-2
v_gene: TRBV2
CDR3aa: CASSRDRGNYGYTF
CDR3nt: TGTGCCAGCAGCCGAGACAGGGGGAACTATGGCTACACCTTC

d_gene: .
abundance: few
j_gene: TRBJ1-1
v_gene: TRBV12-3/TRBV12-4
CDR3aa: CASSFPRALGGTEAFF
CDR3nt: TGTGCCAGCAGTTTTCCGCGAGCTCTGGGGGGCACTGAAGCTTTCTTT

d_gene: .
abundance: many
j_gene: TRBJ2-2
v_gene: TRBV6-1
CDR3aa: CASSWGWNGELFF
CDR3nt: TGTGCCAGCAGTTGGGGATGGAACGGGGAGCTGTTTTTT

d_gene: TRBD1
abundance: many
j_gene: TRBJ1-5
v_gene: TRBV9
CDR3aa: CASSPRQGNQPQHF
CDR3nt: TGTGCCAGCAGCCCCCGACAGGGGAACCAGCCCCAGCATTTT

d_gene: TRBD1
abundance: many
j_gene: TRBJ2-7
v_gene: TRBV29-1
CDR3aa: CSVESRWTGNSYEQYF
CDR3nt: TGCAGCGTAGAATCCCGGTGGACAGGGAATAGCTACGAGCAGTACTTC

d_gene: TRBD1
abundance: .
j_gene: TRBJ1-4
v_gene: TRBV7-9
CDR3aa: CASSGQGELNEKLFF
CDR3nt: TGTGCCAGCAGCGGACAGGGGGAGCTTAATGAAAAACTGTTTTTT

d_gene: .
abundance: .
j_gene: TRBJ2-5
v_gene: TRBV12-3/TRBV12-4
CDR3aa: CASSSMGETQYF
CDR3nt: TGTGCCAGCAGTTCAATGGGAGAGACCCAGTACTTC

d_gene: .
abundance: .
j_gene: TRBJ1-1
v_gene: TRBV6-1
CDR3aa: CAISEANRAEALF
CDR3nt: TGTGCCATCAGTGAGGCTAACAGGGCGGAAGCTCTCTTT

d_gene: .
abundance: many
j_gene: TRBJ1-2
v_gene: TRBV11-1
CDR3aa: CASSLGTAYGYTF
CDR3nt: TGTGCCAGCAGCTTAGGGACAGCCTATGGCTACACCTTC

d_gene: .
abundance: many
j_gene: TRBJ2-2
v_gene: TRBV6-5
CDR3aa: CASSRQNTGELFF
CDR3nt: TGTGCCAGCAGTCGGCAGAACACCGGGGAGCTGTTTTTT

d_gene: .
abundance: .
j_gene: TRBJ2-3
v_gene: TRBV7-6
CDR3aa: CASSSPGDTQYF
CDR3nt: TGTGCCAGCAGTTCCCCGGGGGATACGCAGTATTTT

d_gene: .
abundance: .
j_gene: TRBJ2-2
v_gene: TRBV6-1
CDR3aa: CASASRGGAGTGELFF
CDR3nt: TGTGCCAGCGCTTCCAGGGGGGGCGCAGGCACCGGGGAGCTGTTTTTT

d_gene: TRBD1
abundance: few
j_gene: TRBJ2-2
v_gene: TRBV4-1
CDR3aa: CASSQEGTGYPGELFF
CDR3nt: TGCGCCAGCAGCCAAGAAGGGACAGGCTATCCCGGGGAGCTGTTTTTT

d_gene: .
abundance: many
j_gene: TRBJ1-2
v_gene: TRBV6-1
CDR3aa: CASSSREIDYGYTF
CDR3nt: TGTGCCAGCAGTTCCAGGGAAATAGACTATGGCTACACCTTC

d_gene: .
abundance: many
j_gene: TRBJ2-1
v_gene: TRBV11-2
CDR3aa: CASSHRRSYNEQFF
CDR3nt: TGTGCCAGCAGCCACAGACGGTCCTACAATGAGCAGTTCTTC

d_gene: .
abundance: many
j_gene: TRBJ1-3
v_gene: TRBV9
CDR3aa: CASSRGWANSGNTIYF
CDR3nt: TGTGCCAGCAGCAGAGGGTGGGCGAACTCTGGAAACACCATATATTTT

d_gene: .
abundance: medium-sized
j_gene: TRBJ2-3
v_gene: TRBV25-1
CDR3aa: CASSEWTTSRTDTQYF
CDR3nt: TGTGCCAGCAGTGAATGGACCACCTCAAGGACAGATACGCAGTATTTT

d_gene: .
abundance: many
j_gene: TRBJ2-7
v_gene: TRBV6-5
CDR3aa: CASTPRGGKDEQYF
CDR3nt: TGTGCCAGCACCCCCCGGGGCGGGAAGGACGAGCAGTACTTC

d_gene: .
abundance: many
j_gene: TRBJ2-3
v_gene: TRBV5-1
CDR3aa: CASRVEGPDTQYF
CDR3nt: TGCGCCAGCAGGGTTGAGGGGCCGGATACGCAGTATTTT

d_gene: .
abundance: many
j_gene: TRBJ2-1
v_gene: TRBV6-1
CDR3aa: CASTSYNEQFF
CDR3nt: TGTGCCAGCACCTCCTACAATGAGCAGTTCTTC

d_gene: .
abundance: .
j_gene: TRBJ1-2
v_gene: TRBV29-1
CDR3aa: CSSKTGYGYTF
CDR3nt: TGCAGCAGTAAGACAGGTTATGGCTACACCTTC

d_gene: .
abundance: .
j_gene: TRBJ2-6
v_gene: TRBV2
CDR3aa: CASSSTGSSGANVLTF
CDR3nt: TGTGCCAGCAGTTCTACAGGGTCCTCTGGGGCCAACGTCCTGACTTTC

d_gene: TRBD1
abundance: many
j_gene: TRBJ1-2
v_gene: TRBV14
CDR3aa: CASSPSQGGNRGYTF
CDR3nt: TGTGCCAGCAGCCCATCCCAAGGGGGCAATCGTGGCTACACCTTC

d_gene: .
abundance: .
j_gene: TRBJ2-1
v_gene: TRBV24-1
CDR3aa: CATSAALDEQFF
CDR3nt: TGTGCCACCAGTGCCGCGCTGGATGAGCAGTTCTTC

d_gene: TRBD2
abundance: many
j_gene: TRBJ2-1
v_gene: TRBV11-2
CDR3aa: CASSPVGRTHNEQFF
CDR3nt: TGTGCCAGCAGCCCCGTCGGGAGGACCCACAATGAGCAGTTCTTC

d_gene: .
abundance: many
j_gene: TRBJ1-1
v_gene: TRBV20-1
CDR3aa: CSARGPGQGPTEAFF
CDR3nt: TGCAGTGCTAGAGGTCCCGGCCAAGGGCCAACTGAAGCTTTCTTT

d_gene: .
abundance: once
j_gene: TRBJ2-5
v_gene: TRBV15
CDR3aa: CATSNGNQPQYF
CDR3nt: TGTGCCACCAGCAATGGCAATCAGCCCCAGTACTTC

d_gene: .
abundance: .
j_gene: TRBJ1-1
v_gene: TRBV7-2
CDR3aa: CASSPGGGEGGEAFF
CDR3nt: TGTGCCAGCAGCCCCGGGGGTGGGGAGGGAGGTGAAGCTTTCTTT

d_gene: .
abundance: many
j_gene: TRBJ1-2
v_gene: TRBV2
CDR3aa: CASSEGRNYGYTF
CDR3nt: TGTGCCAGCAGTGAAGGACGGAATTATGGCTACACCTTC

d_gene: .
abundance: many
j_gene: TRBJ2-2
v_gene: TRBV15
CDR3aa: CATSREWTGELFF
CDR3nt: TGTGCCACCAGCCGTGAGTGGACCGGGGAGCTGTTTTTT

d_gene: .
abundance: once
j_gene: TRBJ2-2
v_gene: TRBV29-1
CDR3aa: CSVGELFF
CDR3nt: TGCAGCGTTGGGGAGCTGTTTTTT

d_gene: .
abundance: .
j_gene: TRBJ2-1
v_gene: TRBV19
CDR3aa: CASSRPGGEDEQFF
CDR3nt: TGTGCCAGCTCACGACCCGGAGGAGAGGATGAGCAGTTCTTC

d_gene: .
abundance: .
j_gene: TRBJ1-1
v_gene: TRBV2
CDR3aa: CASSAGRNVGYTEAFF
CDR3nt: TGTGCCAGCAGTGCGGGACGGAACGTTGGCTACACTGAAGCTTTCTTT

d_gene: .
abundance: .
j_gene: TRBJ2-7
v_gene: TRBV7-4
CDR3aa: CASSKQGTYEYF
CDR3nt: TGTGCCAGCAGCAAACAGGGAACCTATGAGTACTTC

d_gene: .
abundance: many
j_gene: TRBJ1-2
v_gene: TRBV5-1
CDR3aa: CASSLSEGLKGYTF
CDR3nt: TGCGCCAGCAGCTTGAGCGAGGGCCTGAAGGGCTACACCTTC

d_gene: TRBD1
abundance: many
j_gene: TRBJ1-2
v_gene: TRBV6-1
CDR3aa: CASTLGGQYGYTF
CDR3nt: TGTGCCAGCACCTTGGGGGGACAGTATGGCTACACCTTC

d_gene: TRBD1
abundance: many
j_gene: TRBJ2-3
v_gene: TRBV12-3/TRBV12-4
CDR3aa: CASSWTGGTDTQYF
CDR3nt: TGTGCCAGCAGTTGGACAGGGGGCACAGATACGCAGTATTTT

d_gene: .
abundance: many
j_gene: TRBJ1-6
v_gene: TRBV5-8
CDR3aa: CASSLVGNNSPLHF
CDR3nt: TGTGCCAGCAGCTTGGTGGGGAATAATTCACCCCTCCACTTT

d_gene: .
abundance: .
j_gene: TRBJ1-4
v_gene: TRBV29-1
CDR3aa: CSVEGGNEKLFF
CDR3nt: TGCAGCGTTGAGGGGGGTAATGAAAAACTGTTTTTT

d_gene: TRBD2
abundance: many
j_gene: TRBJ2-5
v_gene: TRBV2
CDR3aa: CASTPGLAGSKTQYF
CDR3nt: TGTGCCAGCACCCCGGGACTAGCGGGGTCAAAGACCCAGTACTTC

d_gene: .
abundance: .
j_gene: TRBJ1-1
v_gene: TRBV20-1
CDR3aa: CSARGVSGTEAFF
CDR3nt: TGCAGTGCTAGGGGGGTTAGCGGGACTGAAGCTTTCTTT